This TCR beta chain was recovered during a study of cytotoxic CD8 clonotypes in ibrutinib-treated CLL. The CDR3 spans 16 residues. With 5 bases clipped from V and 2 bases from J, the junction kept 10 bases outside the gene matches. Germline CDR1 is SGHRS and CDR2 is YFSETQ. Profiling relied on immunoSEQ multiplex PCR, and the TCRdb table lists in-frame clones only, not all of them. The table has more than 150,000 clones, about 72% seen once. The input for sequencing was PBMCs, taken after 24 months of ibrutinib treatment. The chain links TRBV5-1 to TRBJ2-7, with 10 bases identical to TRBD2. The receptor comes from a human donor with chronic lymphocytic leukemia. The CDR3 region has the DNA TGCGCCAGCAGTCCCATAGCGGGAGGCGCAACCTACGAGCAGTACTTC. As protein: CASSPIAGGATYEQYF. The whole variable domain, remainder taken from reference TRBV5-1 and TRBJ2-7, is KAGVTQTPRYLIKTRGQQVTLSCSPISGHRSVSWYQQTPGQGLQFLFEYFSETQRNKGNFPGRFSGRQFSNSRSEMNVSTLELGDSALYLCASSPIAGGATYEQYFGPGTRLTVT.